This is a list of T cell receptor beta chains from one sample in a study of shared clonotypes between healthy human individuals. Sequencing used immunoSEQ multiplex PCR; TCRdb keeps in-frame clones, though not all of them. The sample has hundreds of thousands of clones; 95% to 96% are singletons. The specimen was naive CD8+ T cells sorted from blood. Receptor source: a woman in her twenties or thirties in good health. CDR3s include the opening cysteine and the closing phenylalanine or tryptophan. The order of the fields is CDR3 DNA, CDR3 protein, D gene, J gene, clone size, V gene. The D gene is left open where the match is weak. The size entry is marked missing in some rows and otherwise reads once, few, many or a size class.

CDR3 DNA: TGTGCCAGCAGCTGGGGACTAGCGGGTAAAGGTGGGGAGCTGTTTTTT; CDR3 protein: CASSWGLAGKGGELFF; D gene: TRBD2; J gene: TRBJ2-2; clone size: -; V gene: TRBV11-2
CDR3 DNA: TGTGCCAGCAGCTTAGAACCCGTGGGGCGGGAGACCCAGTACTTC; CDR3 protein: CASSLEPVGRETQYF; D gene: -; J gene: TRBJ2-5; clone size: -; V gene: TRBV7-6
CDR3 DNA: TGCGCCAGCAGCCAAGCGGACTTCACGCAGTATTTT; CDR3 protein: CASSQADFTQYF; D gene: -; J gene: TRBJ2-3; clone size: -; V gene: TRBV4-1
CDR3 DNA: TGTGCCAGCAGTCCCTATCCCTACGAAGGAAACACCATATATTTT; CDR3 protein: CASSPYPYEGNTIYF; D gene: -; J gene: TRBJ1-3; clone size: -; V gene: TRBV28
CDR3 DNA: TGTGCCAGCAGTCCCCGGGAATTTCACAATGAGCAGTTCTTC; CDR3 protein: CASSPREFHNEQFF; D gene: -; J gene: TRBJ2-1; clone size: -; V gene: TRBV28
CDR3 DNA: TGCAGTGCTAGCCAAGGGACCGAGTACTTC; CDR3 protein: CSASQGTEYF; D gene: -; J gene: TRBJ2-7; clone size: -; V gene: TRBV20-1
CDR3 DNA: TGTGCCAGCAGCTCTCTGAGGAACACTGAAGCTTTCTTT; CDR3 protein: CASSSLRNTEAFF; D gene: -; J gene: TRBJ1-1; clone size: once; V gene: TRBV5-5
CDR3 DNA: TGCAGCGTTGGACCAGAGAAATACGAGCAGTACTTC; CDR3 protein: CSVGPEKYEQYF; D gene: -; J gene: TRBJ2-7; clone size: -; V gene: TRBV29-1
CDR3 DNA: TGTGCCAGCAGTCGGGGGAGTGGGGGCACAGATACGCAGTATTTT; CDR3 protein: CASSRGSGGTDTQYF; D gene: -; J gene: TRBJ2-3; clone size: -; V gene: TRBV7-8
CDR3 DNA: TGTGCCAGCAGCTTTAATACGTTTGCCGGGGCAGGGATACTGGAGCAGTACTTC; CDR3 protein: CASSFNTFAGAGILEQYF; D gene: -; J gene: TRBJ2-7; clone size: -; V gene: TRBV5-8
CDR3 DNA: TGCAGCGTTGGTGGGACTAGCGGGAGGGACTACAATGAGCAGTTCTTC; CDR3 protein: CSVGGTSGRDYNEQFF; D gene: TRBD2; J gene: TRBJ2-1; clone size: -; V gene: TRBV29-1
CDR3 DNA: TGTGCCATCAATCCAGGTCCGGGATCCTCTTTCACAGATACGCAGTATTTT; CDR3 protein: CAINPGPGSSFTDTQYF; D gene: -; J gene: TRBJ2-3; clone size: -; V gene: TRBV10-3
CDR3 DNA: TGTGCCAGCAGGCATCAGGGAGAGACCCAGTACTTC; CDR3 protein: CASRHQGETQYF; D gene: -; J gene: TRBJ2-5; clone size: -; V gene: TRBV27
CDR3 DNA: TGTGCCAGCAGTAGCGGGACTAGCGGCTCCTACGAGCAGTACTTC; CDR3 protein: CASSSGTSGSYEQYF; D gene: TRBD2; J gene: TRBJ2-7; clone size: -; V gene: TRBV27
CDR3 DNA: TGTGCCAGCAGTTTACGCACAGGGGCGGGGGGCTACACCTTC; CDR3 protein: CASSLRTGAGGYTF; D gene: TRBD1; J gene: TRBJ1-2; clone size: -; V gene: TRBV28
CDR3 DNA: TGTGCCACCAGCAGCGGCCAGGCTAGCACAGATACGCAGTATTTT; CDR3 protein: CATSSGQASTDTQYF; D gene: -; J gene: TRBJ2-3; clone size: -; V gene: TRBV15
CDR3 DNA: TGTGCCAGCTCCCCCGAAGGCGCCCACAGCCCAACTAATGAAAAACTGTTTTTT; CDR3 protein: CASSPEGAHSPTNEKLFF; D gene: -; J gene: TRBJ1-4; clone size: -; V gene: TRBV18
CDR3 DNA: TGTGCCAGCAGTTTAGGGCGGCTCTCCTACGAGCAGTACTTC; CDR3 protein: CASSLGRLSYEQYF; D gene: -; J gene: TRBJ2-7; clone size: -; V gene: TRBV28
CDR3 DNA: TGTGCCAGCAGTAGCGGGACAGGGAAAAACAATGAGCAGTTCTTC; CDR3 protein: CASSSGTGKNNEQFF; D gene: TRBD1; J gene: TRBJ2-1; clone size: -; V gene: TRBV6-5
CDR3 DNA: TGTGCCACCAGCAGGGCTAGCGGGGACACCGGGGAGCTGTTTTTT; CDR3 protein: CATSRASGDTGELFF; D gene: TRBD2; J gene: TRBJ2-2; clone size: -; V gene: TRBV15
CDR3 DNA: TGTGCCACCAGCCAAGGCGGCTTCACAGATACGCAGTATTTT; CDR3 protein: CATSQGGFTDTQYF; D gene: -; J gene: TRBJ2-3; clone size: -; V gene: TRBV15
CDR3 DNA: TGTGCCAGCAGTTTTGGCGAGACCGGGGAGCTGTTTTTT; CDR3 protein: CASSFGETGELFF; D gene: -; J gene: TRBJ2-2; clone size: -; V gene: TRBV27
CDR3 DNA: TGTGCCAGCAACGAGCGGGAGGGCCTAATGGATGAGCAGTTCTTC; CDR3 protein: CASNEREGLMDEQFF; D gene: TRBD2; J gene: TRBJ2-1; clone size: -; V gene: TRBV19
CDR3 DNA: TGCGCCAGCAGCAGGGGACTAGCGGGAGTCGAGCAGTACTTC; CDR3 protein: CASSRGLAGVEQYF; D gene: TRBD2; J gene: TRBJ2-7; clone size: -; V gene: TRBV5-1
CDR3 DNA: TGCAGCGTTGAAGCAGAGGGCTACGAGCAGTACTTC; CDR3 protein: CSVEAEGYEQYF; D gene: -; J gene: TRBJ2-7; clone size: -; V gene: TRBV29-1